The rows below give T cell receptor beta chains drawn from one sample of a study of T cell responses to AZD1222 COVID-19 vaccine. TCRdb's copy holds only in-frame clones and misses some; the assay was immunoSEQ multiplex PCR. The sample includes 120,000 to 150,000 clones, under 95% seen only once; the top ten take less than 5.5%. The specimen comprised peripheral blood, sampled on day 0 of AZD1222 vaccination. The receptors come from an adult in good health. The CDR3 runs from the conserved cysteine through the conserved F or W. The D gene is left open where the match is weak. The size entry is marked missing in some rows and otherwise reads once, few, many or a size class.

j_gene	abundance	v_gene	d_gene	len	CDR3nt	CDR3aa
TRBJ1-1	-	TRBV10-3	-	13	TGTGCCATCAGAGCCCAGCTGAACACTGAAGCTTTCTTT	CAIRAQLNTEAFF
TRBJ1-3	-	TRBV4-1	-	16	TGCGCCAGCAGCCAAGTTCCACCCCAGTCGGGAAACACCATATATTTT	CASSQVPPQSGNTIYF
TRBJ2-6	-	TRBV19	TRBD1	17	TGTGCCACAAGGGACAGCGGATTTGCCTCTGGGGCCAACGTCCTGACTTTC	CATRDSGFASGANVLTF
TRBJ2-2	-	TRBV7-2	TRBD2	17	TGTGCCAGCAGCTTAGTATTTGATAGCGGGGGCCCCGGGGAGCTGTTTTTT	CASSLVFDSGGPGELFF
TRBJ1-2	-	TRBV21-1	-	15	TGTGCCAGCAGCAAAGGGGTACGGAAGAACTATGGCTACACCTTC	CASSKGVRKNYGYTF
TRBJ2-1	-	TRBV7-9	TRBD2	15	TGTGCCAGCAGCTTTTCTAGCGGGAGAGGAAATGAGCAGTTCTTC	CASSFSSGRGNEQFF
TRBJ1-3	-	TRBV4-2	-	13	TGTGCCAGCAGCCAGGGCGGAGGAAACACCATATATTTT	CASSQGGGNTIYF
TRBJ2-1	once	TRBV7-3	TRBD2	15	TGTGCCAGCAGCTTAGGGACTAGCGGGAGCAATGAGCAGTTCTTC	CASSLGTSGSNEQFF
TRBJ2-3	-	TRBV19	-	12	TGTGCCAGTAGTATTCGCGCAGATACGCAGTATTTT	CASSIRADTQYF
TRBJ2-3	once	TRBV12-3/TRBV12-4	-	13	TGTGCCAGCAGTTTTGGTGGGAAGGATACGCAGTATTTT	CASSFGGKDTQYF
TRBJ1-5	-	TRBV6-6	-	13	TGTGCCAGCAGTTCCCAGGGCAATCAGCCCCAGCATTTT	CASSSQGNQPQHF
TRBJ1-2	-	TRBV18	-	14	TGTGCCAGCTCACCACAGGGTTGGGACTATGGCTACACCTTC	CASSPQGWDYGYTF
TRBJ2-1	-	TRBV20-1	-	11	TGCAGTGCTCCTCGGGGACGGGAGCAGTTCTTC	CSAPRGREQFF
TRBJ1-2	-	TRBV2	TRBD1	14	TGTGCCAGCAGCTATGAGGGGGCGCGCTATGGCTACACCTTC	CASSYEGARYGYTF
TRBJ2-1	-	TRBV5-1	TRBD2	16	TGCGCCAGCAGCTTGGGTTCCGGGACTACCTACAATGAGCAGTTCTTC	CASSLGSGTTYNEQFF
TRBJ1-6	-	TRBV13	TRBD1	15	TGTGCCAGCAGCTTAGTGGGACAGCATAATTCACCCCTCCACTTT	CASSLVGQHNSPLHF
TRBJ1-3	-	TRBV13	TRBD1	15	TGTGCCAGCAGCTTAGGGGGACAGGGTGGTAACACCATATATTTT	CASSLGGQGGNTIYF